This passage covers 14 T cell receptor beta chains from one sample sequenced in a study of control samples from healthy donors and cancer patients. Sequencing was performed with immunoSEQ multiplex PCR; in TCRdb, only in-frame clones are kept and a portion is missing. The data contain fewer than 200,000 clones, around 90% of them singletons. The source material was blood. All receptors come from a man aged 25-45 years in good health.

The chain links TRBV10-3 to TRBJ1-1, with D perhaps matching TRBD1 (6 bases). Trimming removed 5 bases at V and 6 bases at J, with 13 bases between. The V gene's germline CDR1 is ENHRY and CDR2 SYGVKD. The CDR3 has 13 amino acids. The CDR3 loop is CAISNEQGSEAFF. CDR3 coding DNA: TGTGCCATCAGTAATGAACAGGGATCTGAAGCTTTCTTT.

V and J are TRBV19 and TRBJ1-6; D unclear. This CDR3 comprises 15 residues. CDR1 LNHDA and CDR2 SQIVND come from the germline V gene (reference sequence). V was trimmed by 9 bases and J by 14 bases, leaving 26 bases between them. The DNA for the CDR3 is TGTGCCAGCGGGGATTTGGATTTAGACCAAAGGGCCCTCCACTTT. Protein sequence: CASGDLDLDQRALHF.

About this clone: Other DNA sequences from this sample encode an identical CDR3 as well. The rearrangement uses TRBV11-3 and TRBJ2-1; D remains ambiguous. The V and J ends lost 0 bases and 0 bases respectively, with 9 bases between them. The germline V gene has CDR1 SGHNT and CDR2 YENEEA. CDR3 length: 16 amino acids. The CDR3 region is CASSLDQTSSYNEQFF. The DNA for the CDR3 is TGTGCCAGCAGCTTAGATCAGACTTCCTCCTACAATGAGCAGTTCTTC.

V gene TRBV7-9 combines with J gene TRBJ2-1, with 11 bases fitting TRBD2. After removal of 4 bases from V and 9 bases from J, the junction contained 5 bases not matched to a gene. This CDR3 contains 14 residues. Germline V lookup: CDR1 SEHNR, CDR2 FQNEAQ (reference sequence). The CDR3 DNA is TGTGCCAGCAGCTCCGGACTAGCGGGTAGTGAGCAGTTCTTC. The encoded protein is CASSSGLAGSEQFF.

V is TRBV6-5 and J is TRBJ1-2; D gene ambiguous. V was cut by 6 bases and J by 3 bases, with 11 bases left in between. CDR1 MNHEY and CDR2 SVGAGI come from the germline V gene. This CDR3 comprises 13 residues. CDR3 in DNA: TGTGCCAGCAGGACGGCGCGGGACTATGGCTACACCTTC. It codes for CASRTARDYGYTF.

The chain couples TRBV24-1 to TRBJ1-2, with D hard to call. The CDR3 sequence is 14 residues long. V was pared by 6 bases and J by 5 bases, with 15 bases between. Germline lookup yields CDR1 KGHDR and CDR2 SFDVKD. CDR3: CATSLDGRLYGYTF. In DNA form, the CDR3 reads TGTGCCACCAGTCTCGACGGCCGTTTGTATGGCTACACCTTC.

The chain joins TRBV11-3 to TRBJ2-1; 10 positions match TRBD2. Germline trimming cut 0 bases from V and 4 bases from J; bases unmatched to any gene: 12. Germline V gene lookup returns CDR1 SGHNT and CDR2 YENEEA. The CDR3 extends over 19 amino acids. The CDR3 here is CASSLESGRAAGGYNEQFF. For the CDR3, the DNA is TGTGCCAGCAGCTTAGAGAGCGGGAGGGCAGCGGGAGGGTACAATGAGCAGTTCTTC.

This chain uses TRBV4-1 with TRBJ1-4, with D uncertain. This CDR3 comprises 18 residues. Germline values: CDR1 MGHRA, CDR2 YSYEKL. Between the trimmed V and J ends, which lost 2 bases and 0 bases, there was a span of 16 bases. The CDR3 DNA sequence: TGCGCCAGCAGCCAAACACCCCCGCGGAGATCAACTAATGAAAAACTGTTTTTT. This codes for CASSQTPPRRSTNEKLFF.

J is TRBJ2-2 and V is TRBV5-5; 7 nucleotides align to TRBD2. The CDR3 length is 18 residues. Per germline, CDR1 SGHKS and CDR2 YYEKEE (reference sequence). The trim removed 1 base at V and 0 bases at J, leaving 9 bases unmatched. CDR3 nucleotide sequence: TGTGCCAGCAGCTTGACAAGCGGGGCGGGGCCGAACACCGGGGAGCTGTTTTTT. This sequence encodes CASSLTSGAGPNTGELFF.

The chain links TRBV19 to TRBJ2-5, with D perhaps matching TRBD1 or TRBD2 (6 bases each). V dropped 5 bases and J dropped 4 bases, with 14 bases sitting between them. The CDR3 length is 14 residues. Germline CDR1 reads LNHDA; CDR2 reads SQIVND (reference sequence). The CDR3 DNA is TGTGCCAGTAGTGCAGGGGTGGGAGGAGAGACCCAGTACTTC. Translated: CASSAGVGGETQYF. Full variable domain (remainder filled in from reference TRBV19 and TRBJ2-5): DGGITQSPKYLFRKEGQNVTLSCEQNLNHDAMYWYRQDPGQGLRLIYYSQIVNDFQKGDIAEGYSVSREKKESFPLTVTSAQKNPTAFYLCASSAGVGGETQYFGPGTRLLVL.

For the CDR3, the DNA is TGCGCCAGCAGCCAACTGGGAGGGAGGACCAATCCCTACAATGAGCAGTTCTTC. Translating it yields CASSQLGGRTNPYNEQFF. The V gene is TRBV4-1, the J gene TRBJ2-1, with 7 bases identical to TRBD2. The CDR3 totals 18 residues. V dropped 2 bases and J dropped 2; count of bases not matched to a gene: 12. From germline, CDR1 is MGHRA and CDR2 YSYEKL.

CDR3 in amino acids: CASSQWETTGELFF. The CDR3 region has the DNA TGCGCCAGCAGCCAATGGGAGACTACCGGGGAGCTGTTTTTT. The chain joins TRBV4-1 to TRBJ2-2; maybe TRBD2 (5 bases). V was cut by 2 bases and J by 5 bases, with 9 bases left in between. Germline CDR1 reads MGHRA; CDR2 reads YSYEKL. The CDR3 has 14 amino acids.

The rearrangement links TRBV5-6 to TRBJ2-7; possibly TRBD2 for D (5 bases). Looked up from germline, CDR1 is SGHDT and CDR2 is YYEEEE. Trimming pared 0 bases from V and 3 bases from J, leaving 19 bases between. The CDR3 contains 17 residues. DNA for the CDR3: TGTGCCAGCAGCTTGGATCAGGACCGGGGTCAACTCTACGAGCAGTACTTC. Its translation: CASSLDQDRGQLYEQYF.

The V call is TRBV5-6, the J call TRBJ1-2; TRBD1 is a possible D gene (6 bases). Germline loops: CDR1 SGHDT, CDR2 YYEEEE. CDR3 length: 17 residues. The V and J ends lost 2 bases and 0 bases respectively, with 17 bases between them. The CDR3 sequence: CASSFAGASFTNYGYTF. CDR3 in DNA: TGTGCCAGCAGCTTCGCGGGGGCGTCTTTTACTAACTATGGCTACACCTTC.